The rows below give T cell receptor beta chains drawn from one sample of a study of blood T cell repertoires in COVID-19. The assay was immunoSEQ multiplex PCR, and TCRdb's table has in-frame clones only and misses some. The repertoire has 20,000 or so clones, nearly 90% of them found once; the top ten carry roughly 7.9%. The source material was peripheral blood. Every receptor here comes from a human donor with active COVID-19. The donor label of this sample is uncertain. Both conserved end residues are part of each CDR3. D genes are given only for firm matches. The listing skips clone size in some rows; elsewhere it reads once, few, many or a size class.

D gene,clone size,V gene,J gene,CDR3 DNA,CDR3 protein
TRBD1,-,TRBV19,TRBJ2-2,TGTGCCAGTAGTATTACAGGGGTGACCGGGGAGCTGTTTTTT,CASSITGVTGELFF
-,few,TRBV11-1,TRBJ1-3,TGTGCCAGCAGCCCGGTCGCTCGGAACACCATATATTTT,CASSPVARNTIYF
TRBD2,once,TRBV7-9,TRBJ2-7,TGTGCCAGCAGCCCCCTAAGCGGGAGTAGCGAGCAGTACTTC,CASSPLSGSSEQYF
TRBD2,-,TRBV7-9,TRBJ2-5,TGTGCCAGCAGCTTAGTCTTAGCGGGAGGATGGGAGACCCAGTACTTC,CASSLVLAGGWETQYF
-,-,TRBV2,TRBJ1-2,TGTGCCAGCAGTTGGGCAGCCTCTAACTATGGCTACACCTTC,CASSWAASNYGYTF
-,-,TRBV4-3,TRBJ2-1,TGCGCCAGCAGCCAAGATCAACTAGCTGGCGATGAGCAGTTCTTC,CASSQDQLAGDEQFF
-,-,TRBV4-3,TRBJ1-1,TGCGCCAGCAGCCAAGATGGTTCACCGGTTGAAGCTTTCTTT,CASSQDGSPVEAFF
-,-,TRBV18,TRBJ1-1,TGTGCCAGCTCACCACTAACAGGTCTTGGGAACACTGAAGCTTTCTTT,CASSPLTGLGNTEAFF
TRBD1,-,TRBV27,TRBJ1-6,TGTGCCAGCAGACAGGGGCGGGCTTCACCCCTCCACTTT,CASRQGRASPLHF
-,-,TRBV7-9,TRBJ2-5,TGTGCCAGCAGCCCAACCACTTCCACCCAGTACTTC,CASSPTTSTQYF
TRBD2,-,TRBV13,TRBJ2-1,TGTGCCAGCAGCTCTCTAGCGGGAGGTCCAACCTACAATGAGCAGTTCTTC,CASSSLAGGPTYNEQFF
TRBD2,once,TRBV9,TRBJ2-7,TGTGCCAGCAGCGTAGGAGACGGGAGGGGAGTTAGCCGTTCCTACGAGCAGTACTTC,CASSVGDGRGVSRSYEQYF
TRBD1,-,TRBV28,TRBJ2-7,TGTGCCAGCAGTTCCGGGACAGAAGGCGAGCAGTACTTC,CASSSGTEGEQYF
TRBD1,-,TRBV5-1,TRBJ2-1,TGCGCCAGCAGCTACGTCGGGACAGGGGGGGCTGAGCAGTTCTTC,CASSYVGTGGAEQFF
TRBD2,-,TRBV7-3,TRBJ2-2,TGTGCCAGCAGCTCAATGCTCCTAGCGGGAGATATGGAATGGACCGGGGAGCTGTTTTTT,CASSSMLLAGDMEWTGELFF
-,-,TRBV24-1,TRBJ2-5,TGTGCCACCAGTGCAAACGGGTTTAGGGAGACCCAGTACTTC,CATSANGFRETQYF
-,-,TRBV7-9,TRBJ2-1,TGTGCCAGCAGCTTATCAAGAGGTTTGGCATCGAATGAGCAGTTCTTC,CASSLSRGLASNEQFF
TRBD1,-,TRBV5-1,TRBJ1-5,TGCGCCAGCAGCTTGGAAGGGGGCATTCAGCCCCAGCATTTT,CASSLEGGIQPQHF
TRBD1,-,TRBV7-9,TRBJ1-6,TGTGCCAGCAGCTACGACAGGGGCTTTAGGAATTCACCCCTCCACTTT,CASSYDRGFRNSPLHF
-,-,TRBV6-2/TRBV6-3,TRBJ1-1,TGTGCCAGCAGTTACCCGGGGGGCGCTGAAGCTTTCTTT,CASSYPGGAEAFF
-,-,TRBV5-1,TRBJ1-5,TGCGCCAGCAGCTTGGAGGCGGGTGATCAGCCCCAGCATTTT,CASSLEAGDQPQHF
-,-,TRBV5-5,TRBJ2-7,TGTGCCAGCAGCTTGTCACTACTAGGCGCCTACGAGCAGTACTTC,CASSLSLLGAYEQYF
TRBD1,-,TRBV28,TRBJ2-7,TGTGCCAGCAGGCTTGACAGGGTCCACGAGCAGTACTTC,CASRLDRVHEQYF
-,-,TRBV30,TRBJ1-6,TGTGCCTGGAGTGGGGGCCAGGGATATTCACCCCTCCACTTT,CAWSGGQGYSPLHF
TRBD1,few,TRBV20-1,TRBJ2-7,TGCAGTGCTAGTCCGGGACAGTTTGGGGTTGGGCAGTACTTC,CSASPGQFGVGQYF
TRBD2,once,TRBV19,TRBJ2-5,TGTGCCAGTAGTACCCCGGGACTACCACAAGAGACCCAGTACTTC,CASSTPGLPQETQYF
TRBD1,medium-sized,TRBV5-6,TRBJ1-1,TGTGCCAGCAGTTATCCGGGGACAGTGAACACTGAAGCTTTCTTT,CASSYPGTVNTEAFF
TRBD2,-,TRBV19,TRBJ2-1,TGTGCCAGTAGCATCGACTTACCTAGCGGGCAGTACAATGAGCAGTTCTTC,CASSIDLPSGQYNEQFF
TRBD2,-,TRBV2,TRBJ2-1,TGTGCCAGCAGTGAATCGGGAGGGGCCCACAATGAGCAGTTCTTC,CASSESGGAHNEQFF
TRBD1,-,TRBV4-3,TRBJ2-7,TGCGCCAGCAGCCAGGACAGGGTCAGGTACGAGCAGTACTTC,CASSQDRVRYEQYF
-,-,TRBV30,TRBJ1-3,TGTGCATGGGCAGAATCTGGAAACACCATATATTTT,CAWAESGNTIYF
TRBD2,-,TRBV27,TRBJ2-7,TGTGCCAGCAGTTCAACTAGCGTTTACGAGCAGTACTTC,CASSSTSVYEQYF
-,-,TRBV11-3,TRBJ2-7,TGTGCCAGCAGCTTAGGGGGAATCGAGGGAGGCTACGAGCAGTACTTC,CASSLGGIEGGYEQYF
-,-,TRBV11-3,TRBJ2-1,TGTGCCAGCAGCTTAGTCGCGGGGAGCTCCAATGAGCAGTTCTTC,CASSLVAGSSNEQFF
-,-,TRBV29-1,TRBJ2-1,TGCAGCGTTTCTTCCGGGACAAGCTACAATGAGCAGTTCTTC,CSVSSGTSYNEQFF
-,-,TRBV7-3,TRBJ2-1,TGTGCCAGCAGCTTAGACGGGACACCTGACAATGAGCAGTTCTTC,CASSLDGTPDNEQFF
-,-,TRBV11-1,TRBJ2-3,TGTGCCAGCAGCTTAAATCGGGCAGGGGGCACAGATACGCAGTATTTT,CASSLNRAGGTDTQYF
TRBD2,-,TRBV6-6,TRBJ2-2,TGTGCCAGCAGTTTTCGTAGCGGGGTCACCGGGGAGCTGTTTTTT,CASSFRSGVTGELFF
TRBD1,-,TRBV28,TRBJ2-7,TGTGCCAGCAGTTTCCGACAGGGGTTCTCATCCTACGAGCAGTACTTC,CASSFRQGFSSYEQYF
-,-,TRBV6-4,TRBJ2-2,TGTGCCAGCAGTGACTCGTTTCCGGGATTAGCCGGGGAGCTGTTTTTT,CASSDSFPGLAGELFF
-,-,TRBV7-9,TRBJ2-7,TGTGCCAGCAGCTTGAGCTCCTACGAGCAGTACTTC,CASSLSSYEQYF
-,-,TRBV30,TRBJ1-4,TGTGCCTGGAGGGACACAGGCGGGGTGGAAGAAAAACTGTTTTTT,CAWRDTGGVEEKLFF
-,-,TRBV2,TRBJ1-5,TGTGCCAGCAGTGAATTCTATAGCAATCAGCCCCAGCATTTT,CASSEFYSNQPQHF
TRBD1,-,TRBV9,TRBJ1-2,TGTGCCAGCAGCTACCGGACAGGACACTATGGCTACACCTTC,CASSYRTGHYGYTF
-,-,TRBV6-1,TRBJ2-5,TGTGCCAGCAGTGAAGTCTTCGGGGAGACCCAGTACTTC,CASSEVFGETQYF
TRBD1,-,TRBV5-1,TRBJ1-3,TGCGCCAGCAGAAAGGACAGGGGAGGCTCTGGAAACACCATATATTTT,CASRKDRGGSGNTIYF
-,few,TRBV5-4,TRBJ1-2,TGTGCCAGCAGCTTGGGTACGGGAATAACCCCGTTGGGGTATGGCTACACCTTC,CASSLGTGITPLGYGYTF
TRBD2,-,TRBV19,TRBJ2-1,TGTGCCAGTAGTATAGATGGGGCTAGCGGATACAATGAGCAGTTCTTC,CASSIDGASGYNEQFF
TRBD1,-,TRBV19,TRBJ2-7,TGTGCCAGTAGACCGGGGGACAGGGCCTACGAGCAGTACTTC,CASRPGDRAYEQYF
TRBD1,once,TRBV5-1,TRBJ1-2,TGCGCCAGCAGCTTGGGACAGGGAGTAGGCTATGGCTACACCTTC,CASSLGQGVGYGYTF
-,-,TRBV19,TRBJ1-5,TGTGCCAGTAGTATAGGGAGGAGGGGTAATCAGCCCCAGCATTTT,CASSIGRRGNQPQHF
TRBD1,-,TRBV19,TRBJ1-2,TGTGCCAGTACGGACAGGGTAGGATATGGCTACACCTTC,CASTDRVGYGYTF
TRBD2,-,TRBV19,TRBJ2-1,TGTGCCAGCCGGACTAGCGGGAGCGGTGAGCAGTTCTTC,CASRTSGSGEQFF
-,-,TRBV5-1,TRBJ1-5,TGCGCCAGCAGCGCCACAGGTTTATGGAATCAGCCCCAGCATTTT,CASSATGLWNQPQHF
TRBD2,-,TRBV7-2,TRBJ2-2,TGTGCCAGCAGCTTCGATAGCGGGAGAGGTATCGGGGAGCTGTTTTTT,CASSFDSGRGIGELFF